This entry is about one T cell receptor (beta chain). Its cognate antigen is unknown. This sample is drawn from a study of cytomegalovirus exposure and HLA in healthy donors. Regarding the study as a whole: In a later analysis, an Asian-associated ancestry cluster reportedly showed fewer N-insertions than the approximately 700-donor mean.

Primers: 60 Vbeta forward and 13 Jbeta reverse. Clones were read by immunoSEQ multiplex PCR, and TCRdb kept only the in-frame ones, dropping some. The profile shows about 250,000 clones, over 70% of them singletons. V lost 1 base to trimming and J lost 2 bases, with 9 bases between them. The CDR3 length is 15 residues. The germline gives CDR1 KGHSH, CDR2 LQKENI. The source material was PBMCs. The rearrangement joins TRBV18 to TRBJ1-3; no clear D. This clonotype originated in a girl aged 2-10 years in good health and CMV-seronegative. CDR3 sequence (DNA): TGTGCCAGCTCACCACAAGCGGGAACTGGAAACACCATATATTTT. Its translation: CASSPQAGTGNTIYF.